The clone carrying this TCR beta chain was seen many times. Its antigen is undetermined. These data are taken from a study of identical twins. Study-wide findings and caveats: Low generation probability was overrepresented in out-of-frame alpha sequences shared by twins.

Each cDNA held unique molecular identifiers, and template switching gave it a universal primer site. One entry per CDR3 protein, called by TCRdb with MiXCR from the 5' RACE reads. The sample comprises roughly 1.6 million distinct CDR3 sequences, roughly a third of which are singletons, and about 0.27% rests with the top ten. The sequenced sample was cord blood. This clonotype was sampled from a newborn girl in good health.

CDR3 coding DNA: TGTGCCAGCAGCCCTAATGGACTAGCGGGAGATGAGCAGTACTTC. Translated: CASSPNGLAGDEQYF. The chain employs TRBV3-1 and TRBJ2-5; 13 bases are a match to TRBD2. V lost 4 bases, J lost 11 bases, and 10 bases stayed unmatched. Germline-derived CDR1 and CDR2 are LGHDT and YNNKEL (reference sequence). CDR3 size: 15 residues.